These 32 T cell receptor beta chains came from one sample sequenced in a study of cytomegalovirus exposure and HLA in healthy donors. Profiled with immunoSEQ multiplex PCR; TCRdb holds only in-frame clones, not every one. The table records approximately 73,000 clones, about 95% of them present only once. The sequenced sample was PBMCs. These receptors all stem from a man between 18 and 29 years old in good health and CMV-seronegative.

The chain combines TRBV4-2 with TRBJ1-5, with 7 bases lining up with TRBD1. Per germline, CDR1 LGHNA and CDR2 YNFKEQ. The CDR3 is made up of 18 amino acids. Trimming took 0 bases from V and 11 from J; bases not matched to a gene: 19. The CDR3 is CASSQEWRYGDRDVSQHF. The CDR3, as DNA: TGTGCCAGCAGCCAAGAATGGAGGTACGGGGACAGAGACGTGTCCCAGCATTTT.

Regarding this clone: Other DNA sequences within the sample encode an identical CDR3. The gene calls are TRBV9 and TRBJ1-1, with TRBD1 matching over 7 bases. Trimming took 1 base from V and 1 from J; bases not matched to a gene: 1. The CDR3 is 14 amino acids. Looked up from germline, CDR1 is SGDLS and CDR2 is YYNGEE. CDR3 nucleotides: TGTGCCAGCAGCGTACAGGGGGGGAACACTGAAGCTTTCTTT. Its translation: CASSVQGGNTEAFF.

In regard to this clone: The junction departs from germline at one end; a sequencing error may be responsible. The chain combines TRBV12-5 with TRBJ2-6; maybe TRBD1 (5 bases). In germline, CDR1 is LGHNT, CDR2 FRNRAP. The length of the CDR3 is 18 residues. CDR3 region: CASGYSAAGQSRANILTF. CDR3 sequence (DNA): TGTGCTAGTGGTTATAGTGCTGCAGGACAAAGTCGGGCCAACATCCTGACTTTC.

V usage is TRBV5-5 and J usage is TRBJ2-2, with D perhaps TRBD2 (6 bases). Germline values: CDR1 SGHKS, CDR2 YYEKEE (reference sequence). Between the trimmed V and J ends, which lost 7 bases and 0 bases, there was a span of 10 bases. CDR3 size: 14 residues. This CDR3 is CASGRGANTGELFF. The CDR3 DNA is TGTGCCAGCGGGCGGGGAGCGAACACCGGGGAGCTGTTTTTT.

CDR3 sequence reads: CASSETGSYEQYF. CDR3 coding DNA: TGTGCCAGCAGTGAAACCGGGTCCTACGAGCAGTACTTC. The chain employs TRBV27 and TRBJ2-7; D is unresolved. Trimming removed 5 bases from V and 1 base from J, with 9 bases in between. The CDR3 sequence is 13 residues long. Germline V lookup: CDR1 MNHEY, CDR2 SMNVEV (reference sequence).

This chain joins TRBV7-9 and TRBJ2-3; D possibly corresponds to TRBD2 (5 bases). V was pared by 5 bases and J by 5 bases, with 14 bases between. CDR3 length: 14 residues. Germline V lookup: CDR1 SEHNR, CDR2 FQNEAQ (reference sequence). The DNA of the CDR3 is TGTGCCAGCAGCCTCGGAGGCCAGGAAGATACGCAGTATTTT. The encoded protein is CASSLGGQEDTQYF.

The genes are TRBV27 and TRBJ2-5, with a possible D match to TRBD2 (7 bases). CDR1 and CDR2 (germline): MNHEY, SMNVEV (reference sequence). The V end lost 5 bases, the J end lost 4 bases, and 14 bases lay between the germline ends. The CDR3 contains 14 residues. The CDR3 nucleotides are TGTGCCAGCAGTCCGGAGGGGGGGCGAGAGACCCAGTACTTC. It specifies CASSPEGGRETQYF.

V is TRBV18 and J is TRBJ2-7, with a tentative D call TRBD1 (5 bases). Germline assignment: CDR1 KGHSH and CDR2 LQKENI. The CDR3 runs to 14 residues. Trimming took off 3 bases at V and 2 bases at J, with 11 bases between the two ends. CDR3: CASSPAGSTYEQYF. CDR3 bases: TGTGCCAGCTCACCGGCAGGGTCCACCTACGAGCAGTACTTC.

CDR3 protein: CASSRSWEVDGYTF. The CDR3 nucleotides read TGCGCCAGCAGTCGTTCGTGGGAGGTTGATGGCTACACCTTC. The chain couples TRBV4-3 to TRBJ1-2; D is unresolved. Germline values: CDR1 LGHNA, CDR2 YSLEER. The V and J ends lost 6 bases and 6 bases respectively, with 17 bases between them. CDR3 size: 14 residues.

CDR3 bases: TGCGCCAGCAGCCCGGCTGGGCGGGGGGCTGGCGAGCAGTACTTC. It encodes CASSPAGRGAGEQYF. V gene TRBV5-1 combines with J gene TRBJ2-7; 8 positions agree with TRBD2. CDR1 is SGHRS and CDR2 is YFSETQ in the germline V gene. CDR3 size: 15 residues. V shed 4 bases and J 6 bases; nucleotides not matched to a gene: 12.

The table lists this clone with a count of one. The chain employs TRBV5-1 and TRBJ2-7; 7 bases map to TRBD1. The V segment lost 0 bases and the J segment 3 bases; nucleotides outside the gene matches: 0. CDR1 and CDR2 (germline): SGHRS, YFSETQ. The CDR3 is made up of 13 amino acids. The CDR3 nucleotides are TGCGCCAGCAGCTTGGGGACAGGCTACGAGCAGTACTTC. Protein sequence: CASSLGTGYEQYF.

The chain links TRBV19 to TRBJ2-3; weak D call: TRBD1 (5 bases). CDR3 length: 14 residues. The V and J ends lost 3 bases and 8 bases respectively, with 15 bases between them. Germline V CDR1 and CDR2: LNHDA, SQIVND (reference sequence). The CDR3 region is CASSMLRVYGTQYF. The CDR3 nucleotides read TGTGCCAGTAGTATGCTCAGGGTTTATGGTACGCAGTATTTT.

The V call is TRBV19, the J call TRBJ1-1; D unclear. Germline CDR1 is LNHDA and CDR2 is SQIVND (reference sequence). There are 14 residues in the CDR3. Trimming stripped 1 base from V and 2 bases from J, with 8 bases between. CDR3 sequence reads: CASSIGGLNTEAFF. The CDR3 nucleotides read TGTGCCAGTAGTATAGGCGGTCTTAACACTGAAGCTTTCTTT. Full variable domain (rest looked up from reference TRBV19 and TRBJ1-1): DGGITQSPKYLFRKEGQNVTLSCEQNLNHDAMYWYRQDPGQGLRLIYYSQIVNDFQKGDIAEGYSVSREKKESFPLTVTSAQKNPTAFYLCASSIGGLNTEAFFGQGTRLTVV.

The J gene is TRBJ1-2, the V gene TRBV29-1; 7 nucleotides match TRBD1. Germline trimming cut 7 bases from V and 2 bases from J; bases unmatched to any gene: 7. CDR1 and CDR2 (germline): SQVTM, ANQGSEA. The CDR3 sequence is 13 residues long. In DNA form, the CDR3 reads TGCAGCGCCATGACAGGGAGGAACTATGGCTACACCTTC. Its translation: CSAMTGRNYGYTF.

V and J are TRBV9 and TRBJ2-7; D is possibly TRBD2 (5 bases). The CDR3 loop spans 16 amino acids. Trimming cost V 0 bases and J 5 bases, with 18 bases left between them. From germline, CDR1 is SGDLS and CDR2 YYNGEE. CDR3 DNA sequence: TGTGCCAGCAGCGTAGAATCGTCCGGATTTAGCGACGAGCAGTACTTC. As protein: CASSVESSGFSDEQYF.

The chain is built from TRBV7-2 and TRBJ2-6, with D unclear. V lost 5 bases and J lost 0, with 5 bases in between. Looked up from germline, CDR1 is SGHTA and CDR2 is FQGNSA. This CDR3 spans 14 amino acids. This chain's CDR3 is CASSPISGANVLTF. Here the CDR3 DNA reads TGTGCCAGCAGCCCTATCTCTGGGGCCAACGTCCTGACTTTC.

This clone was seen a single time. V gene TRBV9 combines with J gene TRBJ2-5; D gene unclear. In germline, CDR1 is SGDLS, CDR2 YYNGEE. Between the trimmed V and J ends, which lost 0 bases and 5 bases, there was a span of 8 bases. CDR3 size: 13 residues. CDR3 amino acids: CASSVGGAETQYF. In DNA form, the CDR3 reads TGTGCCAGCAGCGTAGGAGGAGCGGAGACCCAGTACTTC.

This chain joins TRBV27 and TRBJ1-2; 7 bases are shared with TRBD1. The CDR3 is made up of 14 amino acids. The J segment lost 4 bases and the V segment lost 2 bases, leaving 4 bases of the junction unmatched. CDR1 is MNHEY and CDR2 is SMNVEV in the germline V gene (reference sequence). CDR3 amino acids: CASSLQGGLYGYTF. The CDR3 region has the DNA TGTGCCAGCAGTTTACAGGGGGGCCTCTATGGCTACACCTTC.

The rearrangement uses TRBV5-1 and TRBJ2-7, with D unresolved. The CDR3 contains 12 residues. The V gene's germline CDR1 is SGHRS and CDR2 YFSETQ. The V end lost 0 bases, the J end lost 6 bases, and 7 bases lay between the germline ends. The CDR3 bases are TGCGCCAGCAGCTTGGTCCCCTCCGAGCAGTACTTC. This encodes CASSLVPSEQYF.

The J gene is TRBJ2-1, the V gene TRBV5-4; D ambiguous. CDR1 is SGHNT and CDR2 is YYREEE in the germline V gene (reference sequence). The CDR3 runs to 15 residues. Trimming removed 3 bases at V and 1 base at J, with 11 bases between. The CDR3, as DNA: TGTGCCAGCAGCTGGGCAGTAAAGTCCTACAATGAGCAGTTCTTC. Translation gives CASSWAVKSYNEQFF. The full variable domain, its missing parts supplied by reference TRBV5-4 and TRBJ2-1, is ETGVTQSPTHLIKTRGQQVTLRCSSQSGHNTVSWYQQALGQGPQFIFQYYREEENGRGNFPPRFSGLQFPNYSSELNVNALELDDSALYLCASSWAVKSYNEQFFGPGTRLTVL.

CDR3 protein: CASSAPGQGMNTEAFF. The CDR3 DNA is TGTGCCAGCAGTGCACCGGGACAGGGGATGAACACTGAAGCTTTCTTT. The chain employs TRBV2 and TRBJ1-1, with TRBD1 matching over 10 bases. Germline CDR1 SNHLY, CDR2 FYNNEI. Trimming at V came to 4 bases and at J to 0 bases, leaving 5 bases not matched to a gene. CDR3 length: 16 amino acids.

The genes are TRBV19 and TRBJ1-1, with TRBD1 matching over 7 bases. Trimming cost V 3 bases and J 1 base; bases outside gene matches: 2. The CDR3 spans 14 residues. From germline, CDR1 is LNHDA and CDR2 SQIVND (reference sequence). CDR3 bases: TGTGCCAGTAGTATTAGGACAGGGAACACTGAAGCTTTCTTT. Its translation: CASSIRTGNTEAFF.

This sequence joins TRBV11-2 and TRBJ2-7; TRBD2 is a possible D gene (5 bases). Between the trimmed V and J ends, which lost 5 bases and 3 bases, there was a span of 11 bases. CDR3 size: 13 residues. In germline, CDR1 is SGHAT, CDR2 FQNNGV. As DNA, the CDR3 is TGTGCCAGCAGCCGAGGGCATGACTACGAGCAGTACTTC. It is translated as CASSRGHDYEQYF.

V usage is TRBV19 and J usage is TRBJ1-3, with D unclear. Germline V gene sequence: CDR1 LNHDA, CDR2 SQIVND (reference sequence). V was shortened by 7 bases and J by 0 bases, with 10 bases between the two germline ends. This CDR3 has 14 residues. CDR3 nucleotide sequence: TGTGCCAGTACTGGGCTGAGCTCTGGAAACACCATATATTTT. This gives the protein CASTGLSSGNTIYF.

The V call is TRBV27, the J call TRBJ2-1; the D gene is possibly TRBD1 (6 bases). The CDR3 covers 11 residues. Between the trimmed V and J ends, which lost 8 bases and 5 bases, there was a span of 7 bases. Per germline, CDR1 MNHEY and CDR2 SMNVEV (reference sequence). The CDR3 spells CASEGDNEQFF. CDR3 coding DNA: TGTGCCAGCGAGGGGGACAATGAGCAGTTCTTC.

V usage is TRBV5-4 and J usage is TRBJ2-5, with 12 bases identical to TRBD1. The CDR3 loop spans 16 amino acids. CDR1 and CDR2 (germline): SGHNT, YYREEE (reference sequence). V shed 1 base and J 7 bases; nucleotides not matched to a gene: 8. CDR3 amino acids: CASSLMGQGAEGTQYF. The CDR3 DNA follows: TGTGCCAGCAGCTTGATGGGACAGGGGGCGGAGGGGACCCAGTACTTC. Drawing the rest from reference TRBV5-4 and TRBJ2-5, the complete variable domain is ETGVTQSPTHLIKTRGQQVTLRCSSQSGHNTVSWYQQALGQGPQFIFQYYREEENGRGNFPPRFSGLQFPNYSSELNVNALELDDSALYLCASSLMGQGAEGTQYFGPGTRLLVL.

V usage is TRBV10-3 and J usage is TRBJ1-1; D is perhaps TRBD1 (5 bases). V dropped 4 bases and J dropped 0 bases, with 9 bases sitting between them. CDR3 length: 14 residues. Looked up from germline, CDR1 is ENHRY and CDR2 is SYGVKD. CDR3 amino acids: CAISARDLNTEAFF. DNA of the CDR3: TGTGCCATCAGTGCCCGGGACTTGAACACTGAAGCTTTCTTT.

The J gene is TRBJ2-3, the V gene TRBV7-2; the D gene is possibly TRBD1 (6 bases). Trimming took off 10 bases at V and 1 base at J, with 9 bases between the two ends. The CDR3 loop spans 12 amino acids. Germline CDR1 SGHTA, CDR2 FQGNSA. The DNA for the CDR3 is TGTGCCATCAGGACAGGCACAGATACGCAGTATTTT. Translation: CAIRTGTDTQYF.

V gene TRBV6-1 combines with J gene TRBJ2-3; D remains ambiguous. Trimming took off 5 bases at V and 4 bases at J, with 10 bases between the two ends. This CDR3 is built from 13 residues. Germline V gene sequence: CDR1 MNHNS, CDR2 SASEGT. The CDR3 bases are TGTGCCAGCAGTAAGACTCCACCAGATACGCAGTATTTT. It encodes CASSKTPPDTQYF.

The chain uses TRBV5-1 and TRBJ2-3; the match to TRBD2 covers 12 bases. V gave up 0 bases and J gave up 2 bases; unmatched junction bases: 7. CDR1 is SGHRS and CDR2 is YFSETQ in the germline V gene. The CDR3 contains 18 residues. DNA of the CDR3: TGCGCCAGCAGCTTGGGGGGGGGACTAGCGGGCACCACAGATACGCAGTATTTT. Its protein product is CASSLGGGLAGTTDTQYF.

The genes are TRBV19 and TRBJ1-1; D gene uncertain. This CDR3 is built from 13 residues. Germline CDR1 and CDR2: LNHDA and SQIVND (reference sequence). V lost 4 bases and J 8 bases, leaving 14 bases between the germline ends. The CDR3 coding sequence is TGTGCCAGTAGTAAAGATCAGGTCCCAGAAGCTTTCTTT. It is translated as CASSKDQVPEAFF.

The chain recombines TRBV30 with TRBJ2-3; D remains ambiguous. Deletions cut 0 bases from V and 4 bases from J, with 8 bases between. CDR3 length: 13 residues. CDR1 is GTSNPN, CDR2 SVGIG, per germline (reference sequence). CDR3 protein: CAWSVREADTQYF. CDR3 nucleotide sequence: TGTGCCTGGAGTGTTCGAGAAGCAGATACGCAGTATTTT.